This TCR beta chain is from a study of CD8+ T cells in alopecia areata. On the study more broadly: For the treated group, dosing was oral tofacitinib at 5 to 10 mg twice daily. The SALT score measured affected scalp surface percentage in treated patients. Study-wide findings and caveats: In lesional scalp, particularly from alopecia totalis/universalis, clonality was higher than in normal scalp. TCR sharing across patients was less clear than in mice, possibly HLA-related.

Reverse transcription of extracted RNA yielded cDNA, which provided the sequencing template. Repertoires were generated with immunoSEQ multiplex PCR, while TCRdb's copy carries only in-frame clones and drops some. The sample has 150,000 to 200,000 clones; about 65% are singletons. Treatment reported: oral pan-JAK inhibitor, 5-10 mg twice daily. About this clone itself: Its target is not known.

Germline loops: CDR1 SGHRS, CDR2 YFSETQ. V lost 2 bases and J 0 bases, leaving 6 bases between the germline ends. This CDR3 is 14 amino acids long. The sequencing here drew on CD4+ T cells sorted from blood, taken at approximately week 49, from a patient treated with tofacitinib. The source is a human donor with alopecia areata. This chain links TRBV5-1 with TRBJ2-4; weak D call: TRBD1 (5 bases). The CDR3 DNA reads as TGCGCCAGCAGCTTTACAGGAGCCAAAAACATTCAGTACTTC. It is translated as CASSFTGAKNIQYF.